A selection of T cell receptor beta chains follows, all from one sample in a study of early T cells in non-severe SARS-CoV-2 infection. One entry per CDR3 protein results from TCRdb running MiXCR on the 5' RACE reads. The profile covers some 33,000 distinct CDR3 sequences, with under 6.5% appearing a single time and 10% to 15% taken by the ten largest. The sample comprised whole blood. The receptors come from an adult who was a healthcare worker with PCR-confirmed SARS-CoV-2 infection or an uninfected control (not recorded which). Both conserved end residues are part of each CDR3. D genes are given only for firm matches. Some rows have no size entry. The others give once, few or many, or a class for an expanded clone.

j_call clone_size d_call v_call cdr3_aa cdr3_nt
TRBJ2-5 few . TRBV29-1 CSVSKGMQETQYF TGCAGCGTTTCGAAGGGTATGCAGGAGACCCAGTACTTC
TRBJ1-6 many TRBD1 TRBV5-1 CASSAGTGANSPLHF TGCGCCAGCAGCGCGGGGACAGGGGCTAATTCACCCCTCCACTTT
TRBJ2-5 few . TRBV6-6 CASTLGGQETQYF TGTGCCAGCACTCTCGGGGGGCAGGAGACCCAGTACTTC
TRBJ2-3 many TRBD2 TRBV9 CASSVLTSGARGTDTQYF TGTGCCAGCAGCGTGCTGACTAGCGGGGCCCGAGGCACAGATACGCAGTATTTT
TRBJ2-3 many . TRBV12-3/TRBV12-4 CASSPGRLNTQYF TGTGCCAGCAGTCCGGGGAGGCTAAATACGCAGTATTTT
TRBJ2-1 . . TRBV28 CASSRPRGIEQFF TGTGCCAGCAGCCGACCGAGGGGCATCGAGCAGTTCTTC
TRBJ2-1 many . TRBV6-5 CASSYRRPGRMGNEQFF TGTGCCAGCAGTTACCGGAGACCGGGGAGGATGGGGAATGAGCAGTTCTTC
TRBJ2-7 many . TRBV2 CASRTNSYEQYF TGTGCCAGCAGGACAAACTCCTACGAGCAGTACTTC
TRBJ1-6 many . TRBV7-9 CASGFDSYNSPLHF TGTGCCAGCGGCTTCGACTCCTATAATTCACCCCTCCACTTT
TRBJ1-2 . . TRBV29-1 CSVDDVRDRSYGYTF TGCAGCGTTGACGACGTACGAGACAGGAGCTATGGCTACACCTTC
TRBJ2-6 many TRBD1 TRBV6-2/TRBV6-3 CASSFRGPPSSGANVLTF TGTGCCAGCAGTTTCAGGGGGCCCCCTTCCTCTGGGGCCAACGTCCTGACTTTC
TRBJ1-2 . . TRBV12-3/TRBV12-4 CASSRGVTNYGYTF TGTGCCAGCTCTCGGGGGGTTACTAACTATGGCTACACCTTC
TRBJ2-4 . TRBD1 TRBV6-2/TRBV6-3 CASSYLRRDREAGIQYF TGTGCCAGCAGTTACCTTCGACGGGACAGGGAGGCCGGCATTCAGTACTTC
TRBJ2-3 many TRBD1 TRBV6-4 CATRQGTHTDTQYF TGTGCCACCCGACAGGGTACACACACAGATACGCAGTATTTT
TRBJ1-3 many TRBD1 TRBV19 CASMVTGAHTIYF TGTGCCAGTATGGTGACAGGGGCCCACACCATATATTTT
TRBJ2-3 . . TRBV7-6 CASSLLGGDDTQYF TGTGCCAGCAGCTTACTCGGCGGGGACGATACGCAGTATTTT
TRBJ2-7 few . TRBV3-1 CASSHAPDGYEQYF TGTGCCAGCAGCCACGCACCCGACGGATACGAGCAGTACTTC
TRBJ1-1 many . TRBV20-1 CSARERIQAFF TGCAGTGCTAGAGAGAGGATTCAAGCTTTCTTT
TRBJ2-7 . . TRBV20-1 CSAMRGGLEQYF TGCAGTGCTATGAGGGGGGGGCTCGAGCAGTACTTC
TRBJ2-7 many TRBD2 TRBV12-3/TRBV12-4 CASSPGASGGTYEQYF TGTGCCAGCAGCCCGGGGGCTAGCGGGGGAACCTACGAGCAGTACTTC
TRBJ2-1 many . TRBV7-9 CASSQRWNNEQFF TGTGCCAGCAGCCAAAGGTGGAACAATGAGCAGTTCTTC
TRBJ1-1 many . TRBV30 CACHPGDEAFF TGTGCCTGCCACCCGGGGGATGAAGCTTTCTTT
TRBJ2-7 . TRBD1 TRBV19 CASSVGTEHYEQYF TGTGCCAGTAGTGTTGGGACAGAACATTACGAGCAGTACTTC
TRBJ2-7 many . TRBV12-3/TRBV12-4 CASSPPGQLYEQYF TGTGCCAGCAGTCCCCCCGGACAGCTGTACGAGCAGTACTTC
TRBJ1-5 many TRBD1 TRBV6-2/TRBV6-3 CASSYLGGGQPQHF TGTGCCAGCAGTTACTTAGGGGGCGGGCAGCCCCAGCATTTT
TRBJ2-4 many TRBD2 TRBV10-1 CASSESLAGGQYF TGCGCCAGCAGTGAGTCCCTAGCGGGGGGGCAGTACTTC
TRBJ2-3 many TRBD2 TRBV6-1 CASSEKSGGADTQYF TGTGCCAGCAGTGAAAAAAGCGGGGGGGCAGATACGCAGTATTTT
TRBJ1-2 many . TRBV5-1 CASRSLDFIYGYTF TGCGCCAGCAGGAGCCTCGACTTTATCTATGGCTACACCTTC
TRBJ1-1 many . TRBV29-1 CSVEDARGVRTEAFF TGCAGCGTTGAAGATGCGCGTGGGGTTAGAACTGAAGCTTTCTTT
TRBJ1-6 few . TRBV11-2 CASSLFVTAYNSPLHF TGTGCCAGCAGCTTATTCGTGACAGCCTATAATTCACCCCTCCACTTT
TRBJ1-1 many TRBD1 TRBV20-1 CSALTGTGVFLMDTEAFF TGCAGTGCCCTGACCGGGACAGGAGTCTTTTTGATGGACACTGAAGCTTTCTTT
TRBJ2-5 many . TRBV28 CASSFAETQYF TGTGCCAGCAGTTTCGCGGAGACCCAGTACTTC
TRBJ2-1 many . TRBV20-1 CSAKDLGGTAGFGEQFF TGCAGTGCTAAGGATTTGGGCGGGACAGCAGGCTTCGGTGAGCAGTTCTTC
TRBJ1-5 . TRBD1 TRBV15 CATSSGGGLQPQHF TGTGCCACCAGCAGCGGAGGGGGCCTACAGCCCCAGCATTTT
TRBJ2-5 many . TRBV7-9 CASSLGAGIQETQYF TGTGCCAGCAGCTTAGGCGCCGGGATCCAAGAGACCCAGTACTTC
TRBJ2-7 few TRBD1 TRBV5-1 CASSLVGQGYEQYF TGCGCCAGCAGCTTGGTGGGACAGGGCTACGAGCAGTACTTC
TRBJ2-7 many TRBD1 TRBV29-1 CSVEKHRQGAEQYF TGCAGCGTTGAAAAACATAGACAGGGGGCCGAGCAGTACTTC
TRBJ2-5 many . TRBV5-1 CASSSTWGQETQYF TGCGCCAGCAGCTCTACCTGGGGCCAAGAGACCCAGTACTTC
TRBJ1-6 many . TRBV28 CASSAPAGVGNSPLHF TGTGCCAGCAGTGCCCCGGCTGGTGTGGGTAATTCACCCCTCCACTTT
TRBJ1-5 . TRBD1 TRBV12-3/TRBV12-4 CASSISQGGNQPQHF TGTGCCAGCAGTATTTCCCAGGGGGGCAATCAGCCCCAGCATTTT
TRBJ2-7 many . TRBV6-1 CASSDSSATGYF TGTGCCAGCAGTGATTCGTCGGCGACGGGGTACTTC
TRBJ1-2 many TRBD1 TRBV29-1 CSVVNRGDYGYTF TGCAGCGTTGTAAACAGGGGAGACTATGGCTACACCTTC
TRBJ2-3 many TRBD1 TRBV6-1 CASNRDRGTDTQYF TGTGCCAGCAACCGGGACAGGGGCACAGATACGCAGTATTTT
TRBJ2-1 . . TRBV29-1 CSVGLRTSDHEQFF TGCAGCGTTGGCTTAAGGACGTCCGACCATGAGCAGTTCTTC
TRBJ1-5 many . TRBV12-3/TRBV12-4 CASTGASQPQHF TGTGCCAGCACGGGTGCTAGCCAGCCCCAGCATTTT
TRBJ2-3 . TRBD2 TRBV11-2 CASSLVTSGPTYTQYF TGTGCCAGCAGCTTAGTTACTAGCGGCCCCACATATACGCAGTATTTT
TRBJ2-5 many TRBD2 TRBV3-1 CASRGLAETQETQYF TGTGCCAGCAGGGGACTAGCGGAGACGCAAGAGACCCAGTACTTC
TRBJ1-3 many . TRBV4-1 CASSQGLADSGNTIYF TGCGCCAGCAGCCAAGGTCTGGCGGACTCTGGAAACACCATATATTTT
TRBJ2-1 many TRBD2 TRBV28 CASSPTSGGNNEQFF TGTGCCAGCAGCCCCACTAGCGGGGGAAACAATGAGCAGTTCTTC